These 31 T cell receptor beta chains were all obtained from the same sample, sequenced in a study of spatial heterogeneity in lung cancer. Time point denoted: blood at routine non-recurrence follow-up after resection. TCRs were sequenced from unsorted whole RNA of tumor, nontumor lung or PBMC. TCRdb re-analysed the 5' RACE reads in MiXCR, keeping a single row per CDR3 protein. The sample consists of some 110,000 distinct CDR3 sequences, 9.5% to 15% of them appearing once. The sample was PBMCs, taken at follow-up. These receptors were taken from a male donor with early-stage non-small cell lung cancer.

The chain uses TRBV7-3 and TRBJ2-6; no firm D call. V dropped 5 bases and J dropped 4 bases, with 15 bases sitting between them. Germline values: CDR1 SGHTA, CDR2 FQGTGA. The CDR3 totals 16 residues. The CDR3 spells CASSPSLGRGANVLTF. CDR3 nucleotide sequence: TGTGCCAGCAGCCCCTCCCTAGGGCGAGGGGCCAACGTCCTGACTTTC.

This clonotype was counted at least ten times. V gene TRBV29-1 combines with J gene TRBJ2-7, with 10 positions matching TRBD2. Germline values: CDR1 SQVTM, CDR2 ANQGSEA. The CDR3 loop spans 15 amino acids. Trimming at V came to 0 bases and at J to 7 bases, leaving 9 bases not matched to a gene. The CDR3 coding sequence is TGCAGCGTTGAAGATCCTAGCGGGGGCCTTCGGGAGCAGTACTTC. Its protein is CSVEDPSGGLREQYF.

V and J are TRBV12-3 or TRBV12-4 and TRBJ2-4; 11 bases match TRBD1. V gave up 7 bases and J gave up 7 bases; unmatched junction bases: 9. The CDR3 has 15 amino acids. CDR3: CASTPRGTGGNIQYF. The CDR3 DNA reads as TGTGCCAGCACCCCGAGGGGGACAGGGGGTAACATTCAGTACTTC.

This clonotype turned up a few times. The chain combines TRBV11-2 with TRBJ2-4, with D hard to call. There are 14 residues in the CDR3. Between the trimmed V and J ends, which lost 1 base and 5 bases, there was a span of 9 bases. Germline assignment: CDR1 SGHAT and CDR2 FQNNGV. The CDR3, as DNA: TGTGCCAGCAGCTTAGCCGGACCCCAAAACATTCAGTACTTC. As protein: CASSLAGPQNIQYF.

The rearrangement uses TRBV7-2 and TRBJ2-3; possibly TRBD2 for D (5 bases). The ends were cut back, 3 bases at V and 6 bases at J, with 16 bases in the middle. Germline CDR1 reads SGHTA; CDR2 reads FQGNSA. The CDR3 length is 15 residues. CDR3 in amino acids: CASSLSRLASDTQYF. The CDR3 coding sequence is TGTGCCAGCAGCTTGTCGAGGCTAGCATCGGATACGCAGTATTTT.

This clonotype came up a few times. CDR3 DNA: TGTGCCAGCAGTTCGGGACAGGGACGCTACGAGCAGTACTTC. Translation: CASSSGQGRYEQYF. The rearrangement joins TRBV2 to TRBJ2-7, with 9 positions matching TRBD1. The germline CDR1 and CDR2 sequences are SNHLY and FYNNEI. The CDR3 contains 14 residues. Losses at the gene ends were 5 bases for V and 3 bases for J; bases not matched to a gene: 5.

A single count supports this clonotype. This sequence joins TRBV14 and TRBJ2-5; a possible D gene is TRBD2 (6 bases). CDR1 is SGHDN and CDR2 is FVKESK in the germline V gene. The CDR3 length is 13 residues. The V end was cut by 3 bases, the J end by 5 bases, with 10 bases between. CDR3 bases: TGTGCCAGCAGCCAGGGGGGAGCGGAGACCCAGTACTTC. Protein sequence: CASSQGGAETQYF.

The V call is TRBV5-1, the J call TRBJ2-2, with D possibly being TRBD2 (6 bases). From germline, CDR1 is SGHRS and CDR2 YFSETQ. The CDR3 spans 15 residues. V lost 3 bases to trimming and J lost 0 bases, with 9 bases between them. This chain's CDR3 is CASSSDYSNTGELFF. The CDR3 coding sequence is TGCGCCAGCAGCTCGGACTACTCGAACACCGGGGAGCTGTTTTTT.

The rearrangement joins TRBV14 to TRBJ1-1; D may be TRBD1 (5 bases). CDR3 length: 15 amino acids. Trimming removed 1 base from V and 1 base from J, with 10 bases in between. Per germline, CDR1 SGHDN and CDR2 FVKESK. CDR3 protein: CASSQGGHPNTEAFF. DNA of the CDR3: TGTGCCAGCAGCCAAGGAGGACACCCGAACACTGAAGCTTTCTTT.

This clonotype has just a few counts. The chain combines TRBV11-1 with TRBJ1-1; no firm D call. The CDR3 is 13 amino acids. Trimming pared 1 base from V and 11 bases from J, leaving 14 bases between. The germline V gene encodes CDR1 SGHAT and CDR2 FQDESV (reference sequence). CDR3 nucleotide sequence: TGTGCCAGCAGCTTAGAATCTCCTTCAGCGGCTTTCTTT. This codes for CASSLESPSAAFF. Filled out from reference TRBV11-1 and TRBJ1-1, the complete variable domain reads EAEVAQSPRYKITEKSQAVAFWCDPISGHATLYWYRQILGQGPELLVQFQDESVVDDSQLPKDRFSAERLKGVDSTLKIQPAELGDSAMYLCASSLESPSAAFFGQGTRLTVV.

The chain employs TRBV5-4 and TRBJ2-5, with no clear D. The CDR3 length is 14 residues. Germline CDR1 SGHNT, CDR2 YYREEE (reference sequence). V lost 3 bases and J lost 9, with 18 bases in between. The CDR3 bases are TGTGCCAGCAGCTGGGAAGGGCAGCGCCCAGCCCAGTACTTC. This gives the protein CASSWEGQRPAQYF. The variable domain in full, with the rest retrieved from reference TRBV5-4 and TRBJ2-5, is ETGVTQSPTHLIKTRGQQVTLRCSSQSGHNTVSWYQQALGQGPQFIFQYYREEENGRGNFPPRFSGLQFPNYSSELNVNALELDDSALYLCASSWEGQRPAQYFGPGTRLLVL.

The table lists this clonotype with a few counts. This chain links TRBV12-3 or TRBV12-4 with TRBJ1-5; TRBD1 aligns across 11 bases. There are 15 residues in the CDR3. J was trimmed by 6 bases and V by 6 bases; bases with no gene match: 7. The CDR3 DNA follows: TGTGCCAGCAGCGTCGGGACAGGGGGAGGTCAGCCCCAGCATTTT. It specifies CASSVGTGGGQPQHF.

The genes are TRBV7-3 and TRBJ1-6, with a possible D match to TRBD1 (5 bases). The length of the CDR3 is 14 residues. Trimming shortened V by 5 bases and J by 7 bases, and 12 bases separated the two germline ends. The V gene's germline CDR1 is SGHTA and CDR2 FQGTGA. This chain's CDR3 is CASSRDLKNSPLHF. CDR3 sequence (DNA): TGTGCCAGCAGCCGGGACTTAAAAAATTCACCCCTCCACTTT. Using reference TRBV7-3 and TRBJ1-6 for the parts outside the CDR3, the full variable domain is GAGVSQTPSNKVTEKGKYVELRCDPISGHTALYWYRQSLGQGPEFLIYFQGTGAADDSGLPNDRFFAVRPEGSVSTLKIQRTERGDSAVYLCASSRDLKNSPLHFGNGTRLTVT.

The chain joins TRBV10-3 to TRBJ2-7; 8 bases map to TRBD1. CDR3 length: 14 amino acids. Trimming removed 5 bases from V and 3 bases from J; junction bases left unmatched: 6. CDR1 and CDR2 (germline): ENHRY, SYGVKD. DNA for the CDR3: TGTGCCATCAGTTCCGGGACAGGCGGCTACGAGCAGTACTTC. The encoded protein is CAISSGTGGYEQYF.

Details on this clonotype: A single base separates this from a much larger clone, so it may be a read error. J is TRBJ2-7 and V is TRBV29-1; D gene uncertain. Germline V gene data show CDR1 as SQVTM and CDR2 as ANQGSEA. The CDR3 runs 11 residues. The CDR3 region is CSAGQRNEQCF. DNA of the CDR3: TGCAGCGCCGGGCAAAGGAACGAGCAGTGCTTC.

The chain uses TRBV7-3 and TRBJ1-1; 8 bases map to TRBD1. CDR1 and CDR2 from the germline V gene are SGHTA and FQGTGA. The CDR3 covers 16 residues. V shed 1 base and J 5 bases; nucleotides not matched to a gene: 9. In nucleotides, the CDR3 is TGTGCCAGCAGCTTAAACGCCGTACAGGGGGATACTGAAGCTTTCTTT. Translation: CASSLNAVQGDTEAFF. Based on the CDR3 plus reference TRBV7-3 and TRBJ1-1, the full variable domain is GAGVSQTPSNKVTEKGKYVELRCDPISGHTALYWYRQSLGQGPEFLIYFQGTGAADDSGLPNDRFFAVRPEGSVSTLKIQRTERGDSAVYLCASSLNAVQGDTEAFFGQGTRLTVV.

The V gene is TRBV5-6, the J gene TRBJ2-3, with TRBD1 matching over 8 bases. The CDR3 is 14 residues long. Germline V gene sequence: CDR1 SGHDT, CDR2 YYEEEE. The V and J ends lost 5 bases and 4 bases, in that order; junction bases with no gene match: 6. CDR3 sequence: CASSGQGRPDTQYF. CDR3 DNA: TGTGCCAGCAGTGGACAGGGAAGGCCAGATACGCAGTATTTT.

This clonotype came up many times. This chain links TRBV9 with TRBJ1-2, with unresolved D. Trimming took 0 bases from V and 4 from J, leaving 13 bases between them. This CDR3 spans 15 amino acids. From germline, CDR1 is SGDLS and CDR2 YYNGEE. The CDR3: CASSVALSNIYGYTF. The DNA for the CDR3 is TGTGCCAGCAGCGTAGCCCTATCAAACATCTATGGCTACACCTTC.

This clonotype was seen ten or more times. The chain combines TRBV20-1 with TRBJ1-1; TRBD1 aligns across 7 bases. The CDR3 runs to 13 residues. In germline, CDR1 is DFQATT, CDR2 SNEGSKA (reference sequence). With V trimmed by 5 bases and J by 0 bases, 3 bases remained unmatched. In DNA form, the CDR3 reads TGCAGTGCTCACGACAGGGTGAACACTGAAGCTTTCTTT. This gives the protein CSAHDRVNTEAFF.

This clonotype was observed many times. The CDR3 loop is CATSSLQGPTNEQFF. CDR3 DNA sequence: TGTGCCACCAGCAGCTTACAGGGTCCGACCAATGAGCAGTTCTTC. The chain uses TRBV15 and TRBJ2-1; D might be TRBD1 (6 bases). Trimming stripped 3 bases from V and 6 bases from J, with 15 bases between. The CDR3 runs 15 residues. The V gene's germline CDR1 is LNHNV and CDR2 YYDKDF (reference sequence).

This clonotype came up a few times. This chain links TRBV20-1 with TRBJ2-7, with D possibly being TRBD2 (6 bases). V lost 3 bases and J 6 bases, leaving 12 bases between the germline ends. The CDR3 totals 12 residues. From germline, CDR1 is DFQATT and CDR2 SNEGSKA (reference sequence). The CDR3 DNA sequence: TGCAGTGCTAGGCTGGGGGGAGGCGAGCAGTACTTC. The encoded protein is CSARLGGGEQYF.

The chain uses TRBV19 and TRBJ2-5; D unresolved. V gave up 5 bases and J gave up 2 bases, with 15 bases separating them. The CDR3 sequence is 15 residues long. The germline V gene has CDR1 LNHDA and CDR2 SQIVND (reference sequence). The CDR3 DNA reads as TGTGCCAGTAGTGACGTTGAAGTGGGTCAAGAGACCCAGTACTTC. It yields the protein CASSDVEVGQETQYF.

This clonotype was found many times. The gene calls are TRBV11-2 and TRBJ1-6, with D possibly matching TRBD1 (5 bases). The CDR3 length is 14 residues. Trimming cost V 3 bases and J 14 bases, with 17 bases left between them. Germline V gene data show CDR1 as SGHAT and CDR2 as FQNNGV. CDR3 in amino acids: CASSFGLGVQALHF. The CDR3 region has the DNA TGTGCCAGCAGCTTCGGTTTAGGGGTGCAGGCCCTCCACTTT.

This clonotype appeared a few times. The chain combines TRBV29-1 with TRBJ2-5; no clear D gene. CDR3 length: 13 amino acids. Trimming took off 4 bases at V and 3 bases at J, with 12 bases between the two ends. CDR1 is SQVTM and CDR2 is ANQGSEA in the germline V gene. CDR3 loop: CSVAFGQKETQYF. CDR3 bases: TGCAGCGTTGCGTTTGGGCAGAAAGAGACCCAGTACTTC.

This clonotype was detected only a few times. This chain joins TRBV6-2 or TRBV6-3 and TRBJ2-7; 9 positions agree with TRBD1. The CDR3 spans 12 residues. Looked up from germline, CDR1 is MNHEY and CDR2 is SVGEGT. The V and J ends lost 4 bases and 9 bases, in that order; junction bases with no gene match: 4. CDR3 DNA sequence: TGTGCCAGCAGTTCCGGGACAGGGCGGCAGTACTTC. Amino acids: CASSSGTGRQYF.

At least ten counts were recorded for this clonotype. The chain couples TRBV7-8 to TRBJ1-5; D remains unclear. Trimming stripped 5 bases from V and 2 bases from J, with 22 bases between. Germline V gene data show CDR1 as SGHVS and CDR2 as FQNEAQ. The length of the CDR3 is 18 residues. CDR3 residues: CASSPRRSGLRGNQPQHF. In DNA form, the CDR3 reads TGTGCCAGCAGCCCACGGCGGTCGGGATTGAGGGGCAATCAGCCCCAGCATTTT.

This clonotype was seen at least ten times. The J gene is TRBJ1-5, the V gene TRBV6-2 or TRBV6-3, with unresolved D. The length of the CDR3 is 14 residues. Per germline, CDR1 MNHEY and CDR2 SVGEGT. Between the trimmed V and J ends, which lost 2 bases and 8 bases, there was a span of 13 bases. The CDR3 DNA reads TGTGCCAGCAGTTACGGGAGGAACGGGGAGCCCCAGCATTTT. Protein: CASSYGRNGEPQHF.

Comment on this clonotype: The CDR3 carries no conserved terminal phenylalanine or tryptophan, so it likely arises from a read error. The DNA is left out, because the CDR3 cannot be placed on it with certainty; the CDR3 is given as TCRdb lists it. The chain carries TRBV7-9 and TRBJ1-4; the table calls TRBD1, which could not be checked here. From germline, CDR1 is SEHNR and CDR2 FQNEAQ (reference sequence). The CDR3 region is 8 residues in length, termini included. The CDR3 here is CASSLDRG.

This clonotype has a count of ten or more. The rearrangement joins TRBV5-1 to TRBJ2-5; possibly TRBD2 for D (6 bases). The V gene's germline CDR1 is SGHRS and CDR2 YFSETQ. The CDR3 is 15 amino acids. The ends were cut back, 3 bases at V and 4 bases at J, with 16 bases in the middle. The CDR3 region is CASSSYRGVRETQYF. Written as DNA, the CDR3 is TGCGCCAGCAGCTCATACCGCGGGGTTCGAGAGACCCAGTACTTC.

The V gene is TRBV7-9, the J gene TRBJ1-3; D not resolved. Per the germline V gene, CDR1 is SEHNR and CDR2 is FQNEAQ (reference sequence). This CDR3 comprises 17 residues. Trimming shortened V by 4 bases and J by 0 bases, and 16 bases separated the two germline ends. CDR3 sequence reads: CASSSTFGPNSGNTIYF. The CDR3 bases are TGTGCCAGCAGCTCCACCTTCGGACCGAACTCTGGAAACACCATATATTTT.

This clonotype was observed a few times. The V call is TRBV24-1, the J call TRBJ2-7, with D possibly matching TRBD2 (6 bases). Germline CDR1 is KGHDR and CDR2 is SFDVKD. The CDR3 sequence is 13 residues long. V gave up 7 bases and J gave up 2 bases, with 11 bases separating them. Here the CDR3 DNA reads TGTGCCACCAGGGACGGGGGAACCTACGAGCAGTACTTC. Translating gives CATRDGGTYEQYF.